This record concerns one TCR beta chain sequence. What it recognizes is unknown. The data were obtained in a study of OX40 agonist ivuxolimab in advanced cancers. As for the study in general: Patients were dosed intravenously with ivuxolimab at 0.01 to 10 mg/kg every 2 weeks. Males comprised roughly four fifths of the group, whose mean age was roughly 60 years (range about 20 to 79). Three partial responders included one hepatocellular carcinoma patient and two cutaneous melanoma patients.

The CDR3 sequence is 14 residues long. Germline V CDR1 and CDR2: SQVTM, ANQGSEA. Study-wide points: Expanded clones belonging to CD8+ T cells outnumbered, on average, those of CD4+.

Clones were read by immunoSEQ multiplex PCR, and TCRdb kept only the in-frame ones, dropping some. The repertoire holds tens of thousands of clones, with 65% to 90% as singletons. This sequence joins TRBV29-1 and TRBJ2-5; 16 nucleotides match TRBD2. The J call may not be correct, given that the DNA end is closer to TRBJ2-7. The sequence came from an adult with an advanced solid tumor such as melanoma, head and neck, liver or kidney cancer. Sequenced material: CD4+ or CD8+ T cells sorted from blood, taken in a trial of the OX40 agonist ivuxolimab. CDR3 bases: TGCAGCGTTGTGGGACTAGCGGGAGGGTACGAGCAGTACTTC. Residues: CSVVGLAGGYEQYF.